Listed below are T cell receptor beta chains from one sample, sequenced in a study of regulatory T cells in long-lasting Graves disease. TCRdb passed the multiplex PCR reads through MiXCR, listing each CDR3 protein once. In the table there are 350,000 to 550,000 distinct CDR3 sequences, roughly 15% of which are singletons. The same data also contributed to another study, on T cells in Graves' hyperthyroidism and ophthalmopathy.

The source material was peripheral blood mononuclear cells (PBMCs), sampled at new diagnosis, from a patient treated with antithyroid drugs. All receptors derive from a woman between 18 and 30 years old with Graves disease. CDR3s include the opening cysteine and the closing phenylalanine or tryptophan. D genes are given only for firm matches. Clone size is stated in some rows and not others, as once, few, many or a class when expanded.

>TRBJ2-3|TRBD2|many|TRBV30
CAWSVGGTSGRTDTQYF
TGTGCCTGGTCCGTAGGGGGGACTAGCGGGAGGACAGATACGCAGTATTTT
>TRBJ2-7|TRBD1|many|TRBV2
CASSTRSGQGGPYEQYF
TGTGCCAGCAGCACCAGGTCGGGACAGGGGGGCCCCTACGAGCAGTACTTC
>TRBJ1-1|NA|many|TRBV28
CASRPPGPRATEAFF
TGTGCCAGCAGACCGCCGGGACCCAGGGCTACTGAAGCTTTCTTT
>TRBJ2-3|NA|many|TRBV20-1
CSARDLALSPDTQYF
TGCAGTGCTAGAGATCTAGCCTTGAGTCCAGATACGCAGTATTTT
>TRBJ2-3|TRBD2|NA|TRBV2
CASSRTSGNGDTQYF
TGTGCCAGCAGTCGGACTAGCGGGAATGGAGATACGCAGTATTTT
>TRBJ2-1|NA|NA|TRBV9
CASSTGSYNEQFF
TGTGCCAGCAGCACAGGGAGTTACAATGAGCAGTTCTTC
>TRBJ1-2|NA|many|TRBV6-1
CASSRSRQGHTPLGYGYTF
TGTGCCAGCAGTCGAAGTCGGCAGGGTCATACACCGTTGGGCTATGGCTACACCTTC
>TRBJ2-1|NA|many|TRBV5-1
CASSLVSGPPYNEQFF
TGCGCCAGCAGCTTGGTGTCGGGACCACCCTACAATGAGCAGTTCTTC
>TRBJ2-1|NA|many|TRBV7-3
CASSLTPDYNEQFF
TGTGCCAGCAGCTTAACTCCCGACTACAATGAGCAGTTCTTC
>TRBJ2-3|NA|NA|TRBV7-2
CASSRFPGAPDTQYF
TGTGCCAGCAGCCGTTTTCCGGGAGCCCCAGATACGCAGTATTTT
>TRBJ2-7|TRBD2|many|TRBV20-1
CSARTSAASSYEQYF
TGCAGTGCTAGAACTAGCGCCGCCTCCTCCTACGAGCAGTACTTC
>TRBJ2-7|TRBD2|NA|TRBV7-9
CASSLAGAGGEQYF
TGTGCCAGCAGCTTAGCGGGGGCGGGAGGCGAGCAGTACTTC
>TRBJ2-7|TRBD1|many|TRBV10-3
CAIVNGTGSHEQYF
TGTGCCATCGTCAACGGGACAGGGTCCCACGAGCAGTACTTC
>TRBJ2-1|NA|NA|TRBV19
CASSGVGEQFF
TGTGCCAGTAGTGGGGTTGGTGAGCAGTTCTTC
>TRBJ1-5|NA|few|TRBV20-1
CSAPTGSNQPQHF
TGCAGTGCCCCAACAGGGTCCAATCAGCCCCAGCATTTT
>TRBJ2-3|NA|many|TRBV28
CASSIQIGDTQYF
TGTGCCAGCAGTATACAGATAGGGGATACGCAGTATTTT
>TRBJ2-3|TRBD2|many|TRBV20-1
CSAPAGGPSDTQYF
TGCAGTGCCCCAGCGGGAGGGCCGTCAGATACGCAGTATTTT
>TRBJ2-1|TRBD1|NA|TRBV5-1
CASSERDSYNEQFF
TGCGCCAGCAGCGAAAGGGACAGCTACAATGAGCAGTTCTTC
>TRBJ1-1|NA|NA|TRBV7-2
CASSLAPDYNTEAFF
TGTGCCAGCAGCTTAGCGCCGGACTATAACACTGAAGCTTTCTTT
>TRBJ1-1|NA|many|TRBV2
CASTRVPGDTEAFF
TGTGCCAGCACCAGGGTTCCGGGCGACACTGAAGCTTTCTTT
>TRBJ2-3|NA|many|TRBV6-1
CASARSLTDTQYF
TGTGCCAGCGCTAGAAGTTTGACAGATACGCAGTATTTT
>TRBJ2-1|TRBD2|many|TRBV24-1
CATSDAWTRYNEQFF
TGTGCCACCAGTGATGCTTGGACTAGATACAATGAGCAGTTCTTC
>TRBJ2-5|NA|few|TRBV7-2
CASSRGAIETQYF
TGTGCCAGCAGCCGCGGAGCCATCGAGACCCAGTACTTC
>TRBJ1-1|NA|few|TRBV3-1
CASSARGTTEAFF
TGTGCCAGCAGCGCTCGGGGTACCACTGAAGCTTTCTTT
>TRBJ2-7|TRBD2|few|TRBV5-1
CASSSGTSGWISYERYF
TGCGCCAGCAGCTCAGGGACTAGCGGGTGGATCTCCTACGAGCGGTACTTC
>TRBJ2-7|TRBD2|many|TRBV2
CASQTSGFSYEQYF
TGTGCCAGCCAAACTAGCGGGTTCTCCTACGAGCAGTACTTC
>TRBJ2-7|NA|many|TRBV2
CASNMIRVDEQYF
TGTGCCAGCAACATGATTAGGGTCGACGAGCAGTACTTC
>TRBJ2-1|TRBD2|NA|TRBV29-1
CSVRTSGSSYNEQFF
TGCAGCGTTCGGACTAGCGGGAGCTCCTACAATGAGCAGTTCTTC
>TRBJ2-1|TRBD2|many|TRBV19
CASNRGGRNNEQFF
TGTGCCAGTAATAGGGGCGGGAGGAACAATGAGCAGTTCTTC
>TRBJ1-2|NA|NA|TRBV29-1
CSVEMSSPRRSYGYTF
TGCAGCGTTGAAATGTCGTCCCCCCGAAGGTCCTATGGCTACACCTTC
>TRBJ2-2|NA|once|TRBV10-2
CASRIEGRAGELFF
TGCGCCAGCAGGATTGAGGGGCGCGCCGGGGAGCTGTTTTTT
>TRBJ1-2|TRBD1|NA|TRBV24-1
CATSETGGHYGYTF
TGTGCCACCAGTGAAACAGGGGGTCACTATGGCTACACCTTC